The 7 T cell receptor beta chains below all came from one sample that was sequenced in a study of prognosis after radiotherapy for stage I lung cancer. Two-round multiplex PCR amplified TCR beta CDR3 from genomic DNA. Primers specific to each TRBV and TRBJ gene drove first-round PCR. MiXCR was run by TCRdb on the multiplex PCR reads, yielding one entry per CDR3 protein. Among under 55,000 distinct CDR3 sequences listed, less than 35% were seen once. Specimen: PBMCs, collected before or after stereotactic body radiation therapy (not recorded which). All receptors derive from a donor over 45 with non-small cell lung cancer.

This clonotype was picked up many times. This chain joins TRBV11-2 and TRBJ2-1; the D is unclear. Trimming left V 5 bases short and J 10 bases short, with 18 bases between. CDR3 length: 14 amino acids. CDR1 is SGHAT and CDR2 is FQNNGV in the germline V gene. CDR3 DNA: TGTGCCAGCAGCCCTAAAACTACGGGTGGGGAGCAGTTCTTC. Translation: CASSPKTTGGEQFF.

The table lists this clonotype with a count of one. The genes are TRBV10-3 and TRBJ1-5; possibly TRBD1 for D (5 bases). The length of the CDR3 is 12 residues. Looked up from germline, CDR1 is ENHRY and CDR2 is SYGVKD. The V end lost 10 bases, the J end lost 4 bases, and 11 bases lay between the germline ends. CDR3 coding DNA: TGTGCCACCCTAGGGGAGAATCAGCCCCAGCATTTT. Its translation is CATLGENQPQHF.

This clonotype was detected ten times or more. J is TRBJ2-4 and V is TRBV6-2 or TRBV6-3; 8 nucleotides agree with TRBD1. Germline CDR1 MNHEY, CDR2 SVGEGT. The CDR3 has 17 residues. The J segment lost 1 base and the V segment lost 6 bases, leaving 11 bases of the junction unmatched. Here the CDR3 reads CASRPSSGQVAKNIQYF. The CDR3 DNA is TGTGCCAGCAGACCATCCTCGGGACAGGTGGCCAAAAACATTCAGTACTTC.

This clonotype was counted many times. The chain couples TRBV7-6 to TRBJ1-1; D perhaps matches TRBD1 (5 bases). The CDR3 sequence is 15 residues long. From germline, CDR1 is SGHVS and CDR2 FNYEAQ. Trimming pared 4 bases from V and 4 bases from J, leaving 16 bases between. The CDR3 DNA follows: TGTGCCAGCAGCTCCCGAGGGAAGGGGAGCACTGAAGCTTTCTTT. Amino acids: CASSSRGKGSTEAFF. The variable domain in full, completed from reference TRBV7-6 and TRBJ1-1, reads GAGVSQSPRYKVTKRGQDVALRCDPISGHVSLYWYRQALGQGPEFLTYFNYEAQQDKSGLPNDRFSAERPEGSISTLTIQRTEQRDSAMYRCASSSRGKGSTEAFFGQGTRLTVV.

Many counts were recorded for this clonotype. CDR3: CASSPGTGGTETQYF. The CDR3 nucleotides read TGTGCCAGCTCACCCGGGACAGGGGGAACGGAGACCCAGTACTTC. The chain carries TRBV18 and TRBJ2-5, with 11 bases matching TRBD1. Germline V gives CDR1 KGHSH, CDR2 LQKENI. V lost 3 bases and J lost 5; bases outside the gene matches: 5. The CDR3 spans 15 residues.

This clonotype was seen a handful of times. A clone one base away is much larger, so this may be a read error. The rearrangement joins TRBV20-1 to TRBJ2-7, with 8 bases aligning to TRBD2. V dropped 8 bases and J dropped 5; count of bases not matched to a gene: 8. Looked up from germline, CDR1 is DFQATT and CDR2 is SNEGSKA (reference sequence). The CDR3 has 12 amino acids. The CDR3 DNA follows: TGCAGTTGGAGCGGGAGTACCCACGAGCAGTACTTC. Its translation is CSWSGSTHEQYF.

This clonotype has ten or more counts. The chain carries TRBV6-2 or TRBV6-3 and TRBJ2-7, with D tentatively TRBD2 (7 bases). Germline CDR1 reads MNHEY; CDR2 reads SVGEGT. The CDR3 contains 13 residues. Trimming took off 7 bases at V and 4 bases at J, with 14 bases between the two ends. CDR3 region: CASTGGGTYEQYF. CDR3 bases: TGTGCCAGCACTGGGGGAGGGACATACGAGCAGTACTTC.